The 19 T cell receptor beta chains in this list originate from one sample, sequenced in a study of cytomegalovirus exposure and HLA in healthy donors (dated 2017 in TCRdb). The library was generated by the immunoSEQ multiplex PCR assay. For the multiplex PCR, a mixture combining 60 forward primers for TCR Vbeta segments and 13 reverse primers for TCR Jbeta segments was used. TCRdb mirrors the immuneACCESS table, restricted to in-frame sequences. Some clones are absent from its copies; in checked studies, under half trace to an unresolved V gene, and the reason for the others is unknown. The sample records 100,000 to 150,000 clones, about 74% of which are singletons. The biggest ten clones account for around 4.2% of the sample. The sample comprised PBMCs. The source of these receptors is a woman between 45 and 65 years old in good health and CMV-seropositive.

The chain links TRBV7-2 to TRBJ2-2; D unclear. Trimming took 2 bases from V and 4 from J, leaving 11 bases between them. The CDR3 totals 15 residues. The germline CDR1 and CDR2 sequences are SGHTA and FQGNSA. The chain's CDR3 is CASSLTQVVTGELFF. The CDR3 DNA reads as TGTGCCAGCAGCTTAACGCAGGTCGTCACCGGGGAGCTGTTTTTT.

The CDR3 spells CASHGYSNQPQHF. The CDR3 coding sequence is TGTGCCAGCCACGGGTATAGCAATCAGCCCCAGCATTTT. The gene calls are TRBV2 and TRBJ1-5; no firm D call. The CDR3 is 13 amino acids. Germline V gene sequence: CDR1 SNHLY, CDR2 FYNNEI. Trimming removed 8 bases at V and 0 bases at J, with 8 bases between.

The chain's CDR3 is CAIRNPGQGADQPQHF. CDR3 DNA: TGTGCCATCAGGAACCCGGGACAGGGGGCCGATCAGCCCCAGCATTTT. The V and J genes are TRBV10-3 and TRBJ1-5, with 12 bases that match TRBD1. Germline V gene data show CDR1 as ENHRY and CDR2 as SYGVKD. This CDR3 spans 16 amino acids. V lost 6 bases and J lost 5; bases outside the gene matches: 8.

This clone was detected only a few times. The chain links TRBV15 to TRBJ2-1; 8 nucleotides match TRBD2. The CDR3 spans 14 residues. V trimming: 8 bases; J trimming: 8 bases; junction bases outside the gene matches: 11. Looked up from germline, CDR1 is LNHNV and CDR2 is YYDKDF (reference sequence). The CDR3 is CATCPGGQTHEQFF. CDR3 DNA: TGTGCCACCTGTCCGGGGGGGCAGACCCATGAGCAGTTCTTC.

This chain joins TRBV7-9 and TRBJ1-2, with TRBD1 identical over 8 bases. In germline, CDR1 is SEHNR, CDR2 FQNEAQ (reference sequence). The CDR3 sequence is 13 residues long. V was pared by 8 bases and J by 6 bases, with 8 bases of the junction left unmatched. The CDR3 reads CASAGRGRDGYTF. The CDR3 nucleotides are TGTGCCAGCGCGGGCAGGGGGCGAGATGGCTACACCTTC.

This clone was seen only once. The chain combines TRBV5-4 with TRBJ2-5; 9 positions agree with TRBD2. CDR3 size: 16 residues. Germline trimming cut 0 bases from V and 5 bases from J; bases unmatched to any gene: 8. The germline V gene encodes CDR1 SGHNT and CDR2 YYREEE (reference sequence). In DNA, the CDR3 is TGTGCCAGCAGCTTGGGGGCTAGCGGGGAGCGCGAGACCCAGTACTTC. This codes for CASSLGASGERETQYF.

The rearrangement uses TRBV5-4 and TRBJ2-5; 8 positions match TRBD2. This CDR3 has 15 amino acids. Germline CDR1 reads SGHNT; CDR2 reads YYREEE (reference sequence). V lost 4 bases and J lost 2; bases outside the gene matches: 7. CDR3: CASSPSGSPQETQYF. For the CDR3, the DNA is TGTGCCAGCAGCCCTAGCGGGTCACCACAAGAGACCCAGTACTTC.

The genes are TRBV23-1 and TRBJ1-5; 8 bases align to TRBD1. TRBV23-1 has ORF status, its function being uncertain. The CDR3 consists of 17 residues. J was trimmed by 0 bases and V by 3 bases; bases with no gene match: 7. This CDR3 is CASSQADRENSNQPQHF. CDR3 nucleotides: TGCGCCAGCAGTCAGGCGGACAGGGAAAATAGCAATCAGCCCCAGCATTTT.

The chain links TRBV7-9 to TRBJ2-1; 7 nucleotides line up with TRBD1. The CDR3 runs 16 residues. Germline V gene sequence: CDR1 SEHNR, CDR2 FQNEAQ (reference sequence). V was pared by 6 bases and J by 8 bases, with 16 bases of the junction left unmatched. CDR3 coding DNA: TGTGCCAGCAGTTCCTCAGGGGGAACAGGGCCCCATGAGCAGTTCTTC. It specifies CASSSSGGTGPHEQFF.

V is TRBV4-2 and J is TRBJ1-5, with 9 bases that match TRBD1. Germline assignment: CDR1 LGHNA and CDR2 YNFKEQ. The CDR3 contains 15 residues. V was clipped by 0 bases and J by 6 bases; unmatched bases: 3. CDR3 sequence: CASSQDGTGTQPQHF. The CDR3 coding sequence is TGTGCCAGCAGCCAAGACGGGACAGGGACTCAGCCCCAGCATTTT.

This chain connects TRBV5-1 to TRBJ2-3; 7 bases fit TRBD2. The length of the CDR3 is 16 residues. V lost 7 bases to trimming and J lost 4 bases; unmatched junction nucleotides: 15. CDR1 and CDR2 from the germline V gene are SGHRS and YFSETQ. The CDR3 protein is CASGSLGRGGADTQYF. Written as DNA, the CDR3 is TGCGCCAGCGGGTCTTTGGGGAGGGGAGGCGCAGATACGCAGTATTTT.

This CDR3 is CASSSEESLFF. CDR3 DNA: TGTGCCAGCAGTTCAGAAGAAAGTCTGTTTTTT. The chain uses TRBV2 and TRBJ1-4; D is undetermined. Looked up from germline, CDR1 is SNHLY and CDR2 is FYNNEI. This CDR3 is 11 amino acids long. Trimming pared 5 bases from V and 14 bases from J, leaving 12 bases between.

To note about this clone: The same CDR3 can be traced to other DNA sequences in this sample. The gene calls are TRBV7-3 and TRBJ2-6; weak D call: TRBD2 (6 bases). Trimming left V 0 bases short and J 4 bases short, with 10 bases between. There are 16 residues in the CDR3. The germline V gene has CDR1 SGHTA and CDR2 FQGTGA. CDR3 region: CASSLTGGAGANVLTF. CDR3 nucleotides: TGTGCCAGCAGCTTAACGGGGGGTGCCGGGGCCAACGTCCTGACTTTC.

V is TRBV5-1 and J is TRBJ2-1; TRBD1 agrees at 7 bases. Germline V gene data show CDR1 as SGHRS and CDR2 as YFSETQ. The CDR3 has 14 residues. Losses at the gene ends were 3 bases for V and 7 bases for J; bases not matched to a gene: 7. In nucleotides, the CDR3 is TGCGCCAGCAGCTCCGGACAGGCGACTAATGAGCAGTTCTTC. Its translation is CASSSGQATNEQFF.

This clone was seen a handful of times. The chain uses TRBV6-5 and TRBJ1-5; D may be TRBD1 (5 bases). The CDR3 is 14 residues long. V was pared by 0 bases and J by 3 bases, with 6 bases between. Germline V gene lookup returns CDR1 MNHEY and CDR2 SVGAGI. Here the CDR3 DNA reads TGTGCCAGCAGTTACTCAGGGGACAATCAGCCCCAGCATTTT. Amino acid sequence: CASSYSGDNQPQHF.

The V gene is TRBV18, the J gene TRBJ1-1; TRBD1 agrees at 9 bases. The junction had 5 bases not matched to a gene; V was cut back by 3 bases and J by 0 bases. The V gene's germline CDR1 is KGHSH and CDR2 LQKENI. CDR3 length: 16 amino acids. CDR3 amino acids: CASSPDGQGMNTEAFF. CDR3 bases: TGTGCCAGCTCACCGGACGGACAGGGGATGAACACTGAAGCTTTCTTT.

The V gene is TRBV7-2, the J gene TRBJ1-5, with D uncertain. V was clipped by 7 bases and J by 5 bases, with 15 bases between them. Germline CDR1 and CDR2: SGHTA and FQGNSA. The CDR3 length is 14 residues. Here the CDR3 DNA reads TGTGCCAGCAACCTCGGGTTGGTTCATCAGCCCCAGCATTTT. It encodes CASNLGLVHQPQHF.

The chain recombines TRBV25-1 with TRBJ1-2; 7 bases match TRBD1. J was trimmed by 0 bases and V by 6 bases; bases with no gene match: 10. CDR1 and CDR2 (germline): MGHDK, SYGVNS. The CDR3 is 16 amino acids. The CDR3 sequence: CASSEVSGGTNYGYTF. The CDR3 region has the DNA TGTGCCAGCAGCGAAGTGTCAGGGGGGACTAACTATGGCTACACCTTC.

This clone came up a few times. The chain uses TRBV5-4 and TRBJ2-7; 8 nucleotides match TRBD1. Germline trimming cut 4 bases from V and 2 bases from J; bases unmatched to any gene: 2. CDR3 size: 13 residues. CDR1 and CDR2 from the germline V gene are SGHNT and YYREEE (reference sequence). CDR3 nucleotide sequence: TGTGCCAGCAGCGGACAGGGAACCTACGAGCAGTACTTC. Its protein is CASSGQGTYEQYF.